The 29 T cell receptor beta chains below all came from one sample that was sequenced in a study of breast tumors, draining lymph nodes, adjacent tissues. TCRdb passed the multiplex PCR reads through MiXCR, listing each CDR3 protein once. The sample includes some 83,000 distinct CDR3 sequences, about 21% seen only once; the top ten take 2% to 2.5%. The lymph nodes were axillary draining lymph nodes from breast cancer patients. The material sequenced was axillary lymph node tissue. These TCRs come from a female donor with breast cancer. Some clones in this sample may be carry-over from other donors' samples.

This chain links TRBV20-1 with TRBJ2-2, with 7 bases lining up with TRBD1. The germline gives CDR1 DFQATT, CDR2 SNEGSKA (reference sequence). The CDR3 length is 13 residues. The J segment lost 4 bases and the V segment lost 5 bases, leaving 4 bases of the junction unmatched. CDR3 loop: CSAPHRGTGELFF. The CDR3 bases are TGCAGTGCTCCCCACAGGGGCACCGGGGAGCTGTTTTTT.

As concerns this clonotype: This may come from a read error, since a much larger clone is one base off. As the CDR3 is not closed by the conserved phenylalanine or tryptophan, this likely results from a read error. The V call is TRBV19, the J call TRBJ2-2, with 8 bases matching TRBD1. The CDR3 consists of 13 residues. Looked up from germline, CDR1 is LNHDA and CDR2 is SQIVND (reference sequence). V shed 6 bases, J shed 7 bases, and the junction held 4 bases outside the gene matches. CDR3 sequence (DNA): TGTGCCAGTAGGACAGGGGAGGTCGGGGAGCTGTTTTCT. It specifies CASRTGEVGELFS.

This clonotype was found many times. The chain has TRBV4-3 and TRBJ2-1; D may be TRBD1 (5 bases). The CDR3 length is 15 residues. The germline V and J ends were trimmed by 0 bases and 4 bases, with 10 bases remaining between them. The germline CDR1 and CDR2 sequences are LGHNA and YSLEER. The CDR3, as DNA: TGCGCCAGCAGCCAAGATGGAAGGGGTTACAATGAGCAGTTCTTC. It encodes CASSQDGRGYNEQFF.

This clonotype came up many times. The chain carries TRBV7-9 and TRBJ1-6, with no clear D. The V and J ends lost 3 bases and 10 bases respectively, with 13 bases between them. Germline lookup yields CDR1 SEHNR and CDR2 FQNEAQ (reference sequence). The CDR3 length is 14 residues. The CDR3 region has the DNA TGTGCCAGCAGCTTGGACGGGCTAGGGTCACCCCTCCACTTT. Translating gives CASSLDGLGSPLHF.

As to this clonotype: Just one base apart from a much larger clone, this may be a read error. The chain couples TRBV11-3 to TRBJ2-1; D not resolved. The CDR3 is 15 residues long. Germline loops: CDR1 SGHNT, CDR2 YENEEA. The CDR3 sequence is CASSLAMAGYNEQLF. CDR3 sequence (DNA): TGTGCCAGCAGCTTGGCTATGGCAGGTTACAATGAGCAGCTCTTC. Full variable domain (rest looked up from reference TRBV11-3 and TRBJ2-1): EAGVVQSPRYKIIEKKQPVAFWCNPISGHNTLYWYLQNLGQGPELLIRYENEEAVDDSQLPKDRFSAERLKGVDSTLKIQPAELGDSAVYLCASSLAMAGYNEQLFGPGTRLTVL.

This clonotype occurred many times. The rearrangement joins TRBV4-3 to TRBJ2-3, with 11 positions matching TRBD2. Per the germline V gene, CDR1 is LGHNA and CDR2 is YSLEER. V lost 1 base, J lost 2 bases, and 11 bases stayed unmatched. The CDR3 is 19 amino acids. CDR3 DNA: TGCGCCAGCAGCCAAGGGGCGACAGGGACTAGCGGATCCACAGATACGCAGTATTTT. This translates into CASSQGATGTSGSTDTQYF.

This clonotype has at least ten counts. The rearrangement links TRBV20-1 to TRBJ2-1; 11 bases match TRBD2. The CDR3 sequence is 13 residues long. V trimming: 5 bases; J trimming: 9 bases; junction bases outside the gene matches: 6. The germline CDR1 and CDR2 sequences are DFQATT and SNEGSKA (reference sequence). The CDR3 spells CSADTSGRPEQFF. CDR3 in DNA: TGCAGTGCTGATACTAGCGGGAGACCTGAGCAGTTCTTC.

This clonotype has ten or more counts. The J gene is TRBJ2-3, the V gene TRBV5-1; either TRBD1 or TRBD2 may fit D (5 bases each). The V gene lost 0 bases and the J gene lost 1 base, with 15 bases spanning the gap. This CDR3 has 17 residues. Germline V lookup: CDR1 SGHRS, CDR2 YFSETQ. The CDR3 loop reads CASSLGRQLGGTDTQYF. The DNA for the CDR3 is TGCGCCAGCAGCTTGGGACGCCAACTAGGGGGCACAGATACGCAGTATTTT.

Many counts were recorded for this clonotype. The chain employs TRBV25-1 and TRBJ2-3; D gene uncertain. Germline loops: CDR1 MGHDK, CDR2 SYGVNS. The CDR3 has 13 residues. The V end lost 2 bases, the J end lost 4 bases, and 7 bases lay between the germline ends. CDR3 coding DNA: TGTGCCAGCAGTGAAAGGTGGGCAGATACGCAGTATTTT. Translation: CASSERWADTQYF.

This clonotype has at least ten counts. The V and J genes are TRBV7-9 and TRBJ1-3; D unresolved. The V end was cut by 1 base, the J end by 8 bases, with 3 bases between. In germline, CDR1 is SEHNR, CDR2 FQNEAQ (reference sequence). The CDR3 consists of 11 residues. The CDR3 region has the DNA TGTGCCAGCAGCTTAGGCGACACCATATATTTT. As protein: CASSLGDTIYF.

This clonotype was seen at least ten times. This chain connects TRBV20-1 to TRBJ2-3; 11 positions agree with TRBD2. The CDR3 is 15 residues long. Looked up from germline, CDR1 is DFQATT and CDR2 is SNEGSKA (reference sequence). Trimming took 2 bases from V and 3 from J; bases not matched to a gene: 4. Written as DNA, the CDR3 is TGCAGTGCTAGACATAGCGGGAGGGGAACAGATACGCAGTATTTT. Amino acid sequence: CSARHSGRGTDTQYF.

With regard to this clonotype: At one boundary the junction diverges from the germline segment, which might be a read error. The chain combines TRBV10-3 with TRBJ1-4; D gene ambiguous. The CDR3 has 13 amino acids. Germline CDR1 reads ENHRY; CDR2 reads SYGVKD. CDR3 loop: CATSESNGEKLFF. CDR3 sequence (DNA): TGTGCCACCAGTGAGTCGAACGGGGAAAAACTGTTCTTT.

The sample holds many counts of this clonotype. V is TRBV20-1 and J is TRBJ2-1; the D gene is possibly TRBD1 (5 bases). Germline-derived CDR1 and CDR2 are DFQATT and SNEGSKA (reference sequence). The CDR3 loop spans 14 amino acids. Between the trimmed V and J ends, which lost 1 base and 5 bases, there was a span of 12 bases. The CDR3: CSARVPGPNNEQFF. CDR3 DNA sequence: TGCAGTGCTAGAGTACCAGGGCCCAACAATGAGCAGTTCTTC.

This sequence joins TRBV19 and TRBJ1-2; no firm D call. The CDR3 covers 11 residues. V was trimmed by 3 bases and J by 6 bases, leaving 5 bases between them. Germline CDR1 LNHDA, CDR2 SQIVND (reference sequence). CDR3 sequence reads: CASSIDHGYTF. CDR3 nucleotide sequence: TGTGCCAGTAGTATCGACCATGGCTACACCTTC.

As regards this clonotype: Likely a read error: the CDR3 ends without its conserved phenylalanine or tryptophan. The V gene is TRBV4-3, the J gene TRBJ2-7; 7 bases line up with TRBD2. The CDR3 sequence is 16 residues long. V lost 0 bases to trimming and J lost 2 bases; unmatched junction nucleotides: 7. The V gene's germline CDR1 is LGHNA and CDR2 YSLEER. The CDR3 here is CASSQDVAGGAYEQYL. CDR3 nucleotides: TGCGCCAGCAGCCAAGATGTAGCGGGCGGGGCCTACGAGCAGTACCTC.

This clonotype was seen at least ten times. V usage is TRBV20-1 and J usage is TRBJ2-1; 13 nucleotides line up with TRBD2. Germline CDR1 DFQATT, CDR2 SNEGSKA (reference sequence). The trim removed 4 bases at V and 13 bases at J, leaving 13 bases unmatched. This CDR3 spans 15 amino acids. The CDR3 DNA reads as TGCAGTGCTAATGGACTAGCGGGAGTAGATCCTTCACAGTTCTTC. Amino acids: CSANGLAGVDPSQFF.

This clonotype was seen ten or more times. The rearrangement uses TRBV20-1 and TRBJ2-4, with 8 bases fitting TRBD2. The CDR3 spans 16 residues. From germline, CDR1 is DFQATT and CDR2 SNEGSKA (reference sequence). The trim removed 0 bases at V and 0 bases at J, leaving 4 bases unmatched. The CDR3 sequence is CSARDPREGAKNIQYF. The CDR3 DNA sequence: TGCAGTGCTAGAGACCCCCGGGAGGGAGCCAAAAACATTCAGTACTTC.

This clonotype has ten or more counts. The J gene is TRBJ2-3, the V gene TRBV25-1; D is uncertain. The V end lost 1 base, the J end lost 2 bases, and 4 bases lay between the germline ends. The germline V gene encodes CDR1 MGHDK and CDR2 SYGVNS. There are 13 residues in the CDR3. The CDR3 loop reads CASSEFSTDTQYF. The CDR3 bases are TGTGCCAGCAGTGAATTTTCCACAGATACGCAGTATTTT.

This clonotype was counted ten times or more. V is TRBV7-8 and J is TRBJ2-1; D gene ambiguous. The ends were cut back, 2 bases at V and 5 bases at J, with 7 bases in the middle. The CDR3 has 13 amino acids. Germline-derived CDR1 and CDR2 are SGHVS and FQNEAQ. CDR3 region: CASSLTGNNEQFF. The CDR3 bases are TGTGCCAGCAGCTTAACGGGTAACAATGAGCAGTTCTTC.

This clonotype was seen ten or more times. J is TRBJ2-3 and V is TRBV4-3; a weak D match, TRBD2 (5 bases). CDR3 length: 14 amino acids. The germline CDR1 and CDR2 sequences are LGHNA and YSLEER. Trimming pared 0 bases from V and 1 base from J, leaving 5 bases between. The CDR3 coding sequence is TGCGCCAGCAGCCAAGACGGGGGCACAGATACGCAGTATTTT. Its translation is CASSQDGGTDTQYF.

This clonotype was recorded many times. The chain is built from TRBV12-3 or TRBV12-4 and TRBJ1-6, with D unresolved. V was cut by 5 bases and J by 7 bases, with 9 bases left in between. The CDR3 is made up of 13 amino acids. DNA of the CDR3: TGTGCCAGCAGTACTATTATCAATTCACCCCTCCACTTT. As protein: CASSTIINSPLHF.

The sample holds many counts of this clonotype. The chain is built from TRBV4-3 and TRBJ1-6; possibly TRBD1 for D (5 bases). Between the trimmed V and J ends, which lost 1 base and 7 bases, there was a span of 14 bases. Looked up from germline, CDR1 is LGHNA and CDR2 is YSLEER. The CDR3 is 16 residues long. The CDR3 loop reads CASSQVAREANSPLHF. CDR3 nucleotides: TGCGCCAGCAGCCAAGTAGCCAGGGAAGCCAATTCACCCCTCCACTTT.

In its sample, this clonotype was seen a few times. Its ends do not fully match the called genes, so a read error is possible. The chain uses TRBV5-5 and TRBJ2-7; D possibly corresponds to TRBD2 (6 bases). The CDR3 runs to 13 residues. CDR1 and CDR2 (germline): SGHKS, YYEKEE (reference sequence). In DNA form, the CDR3 reads TGTGCCAGCGGCTTCTCCGGGGGCTACGAGCAGTACTTC. Residues: CASGFSGGYEQYF.

This clonotype was seen ten or more times. The CDR3 DNA follows: TGTGCCAGCAGCCCGGGACTAGCGGGAGATAGGGCCGGGGAGCTGTTTTTT. Translating it yields CASSPGLAGDRAGELFF. The chain is built from TRBV2 and TRBJ2-2; TRBD2 matches 14 bases. The CDR3 is 17 residues long. The trim removed 6 bases at V and 6 bases at J, leaving 9 bases unmatched. Germline CDR1 SNHLY, CDR2 FYNNEI.

This rearrangement joins TRBV10-3 to TRBJ2-7, with 11 bases aligning to TRBD1. Germline V lookup: CDR1 ENHRY, CDR2 SYGVKD. The CDR3 sequence is 13 residues long. The junction had 7 bases not matched to a gene; V was cut back by 10 bases and J by 5 bases. In nucleotides, the CDR3 is TGTGCCAGTACCGGGACAGGGGGGGACGAGCAGTACTTC. It specifies CASTGTGGDEQYF.

This clonotype was detected many times. The V gene is TRBV2, the J gene TRBJ2-1, with no clear D. The CDR3 runs 11 residues. V was clipped by 3 bases and J by 11 bases, with 8 bases between them. Germline values: CDR1 SNHLY, CDR2 FYNNEI. In DNA form, the CDR3 reads TGTGCCAGCAGTGACCGTAGGAAGCAGTTCTTC. The encoded protein is CASSDRRKQFF.

The chain's CDR3 is CAGNDYQDNNQPQHF. CDR3 DNA: TGTGCCGGCAACGACTACCAGGACAACAATCAGCCCCAGCATTTT. The chain couples TRBV6-5 to TRBJ1-5, with a weak D call TRBD1 (5 bases). Trimming pared 11 bases from V and 3 bases from J, leaving 20 bases between. CDR1 is MNHEY, CDR2 SVGAGI, per germline. There are 15 residues in the CDR3.

This clonotype has ten or more counts. Written as DNA, the CDR3 is TGTGCCAGCAGCTTGGCTATGGCAGGTTACAATGAGCAGTTCTTC. Residues: CASSLAMAGYNEQFF. The J gene is TRBJ2-1, the V gene TRBV11-3; no reliable D call. The CDR3 is made up of 15 amino acids. With 3 bases removed from V and 4 bases from J, the gap between germline ends came to 13 bases. Germline loops: CDR1 SGHNT, CDR2 YENEEA.

Comments on this clonotype: Sequence at one end of the junction differs from germline and may be a read error. The chain couples TRBV20-1 to TRBJ2-3, with TRBD2 as a possible D gene (5 bases). CDR3 size: 14 residues. Germline lookup yields CDR1 DFQATT and CDR2 SNEGSKA (reference sequence). The CDR3 loop reads CSARPVGVPDTQYF. The CDR3 DNA sequence: TGCAGTGCTAGACCAGTGGGAGTACCAGATACACAGTATTTT.